Listed below are T cell receptor beta chains from one sample, sequenced in a study of T-cell memory formation after mild COVID-19. MiXCR was run by TCRdb on the 5' RACE reads, yielding one entry per CDR3 protein. The data contain 150,000 to 200,000 distinct CDR3 sequences, 14% of them singletons. The source material was PBMCs or a T cell subset sorted from them (not recorded which). Receptor source: an adult woman who had mild COVID-19 (a few samples of this study predate the infection). Cell type and time point are not known. The CDR3 runs from the conserved cysteine through the conserved F or W. Fields, in order: V gene, D gene, J gene, clone size, CDR3 DNA, CDR3 protein. The D gene is left open where the match is weak. Only some rows state a clone size, as once, few, many or a class for expanded clones.

TRBV6-5	NA	TRBJ2-7	few	TGTGCCAGCAGTTACCTAGGGTCCTACGAGCAGTACTTC	CASSYLGSYEQYF
TRBV30	NA	TRBJ2-3	many	TGTGCCTGGAAGACAGCCGGCACAGATACGCAGTATTTT	CAWKTAGTDTQYF
TRBV6-5	NA	TRBJ2-7	NA	TGTGCCAGCAGTCAAACAGGGCACGAGCAGTACTTC	CASSQTGHEQYF
TRBV7-9	NA	TRBJ1-5	NA	TGTGCCAGCAGCACAGAACAATCGGGGGGTCAGCCCCAGCATTTT	CASSTEQSGGQPQHF
TRBV5-1	NA	TRBJ1-2	NA	TGCGCCAGCAGCTTGGCTGGGGGCTATGGCTACACCTTC	CASSLAGGYGYTF
TRBV20-1	NA	TRBJ1-1	once	TGCAGTGCTACTGGGGGGTACACTGAAGCTTTCTTT	CSATGGYTEAFF
TRBV18	NA	TRBJ2-7	few	TGTGCCAGCTCACCACGCCGGGACTCGATAGGCGAGCAGTACTTC	CASSPRRDSIGEQYF
TRBV19	NA	TRBJ2-1	few	TGTGCCAGTAGTTGGACGGCCGGGCTTACCCACTATGAGCAGTTCTTC	CASSWTAGLTHYEQFF
TRBV12-2	NA	TRBJ1-1	NA	TGTGCAAGTCGCTTTCGCTCCCTTGAACAGGGCCGGAGTGGGGCTGAAGCTTTCTTT	CASRFRSLEQGRSGAEAFF
TRBV12-3/TRBV12-4	NA	TRBJ1-6	NA	TGTGCCAGCGGCCACAGGCTATACTCCTATAATTCACCCCTCCACTTT	CASGHRLYSYNSPLHF
TRBV5-6	NA	TRBJ2-5	NA	TGTGCCAGCAGCGCTGCGTTGGTGGGGACCCAGTACTTC	CASSAALVGTQYF
TRBV5-1	NA	TRBJ2-7	few	TGCGCCAGCAGCCTCGGACGGGCCCTCTACGAGCAGTACTTC	CASSLGRALYEQYF
TRBV2	NA	TRBJ1-4	many	TGTGCCAGCAGTGAAACGGGTGAAAAACTGTTTTTT	CASSETGEKLFF
TRBV15	TRBD2	TRBJ2-1	many	TGTGCCACCAGCAGAAGACTAGCTAATGAGCAGTTCTTC	CATSRRLANEQFF
TRBV9	NA	TRBJ2-7	NA	TGTGCCAGCAGCGCCCCGGACGGGTCCTACGAGCAGTACTTC	CASSAPDGSYEQYF
TRBV6-6	NA	TRBJ1-5	NA	TGTGCCAGCAGTTACTCCCTCGCGGACAGTTCCAGCAATCAGCCCCAGCATTTT	CASSYSLADSSSNQPQHF
TRBV6-2/TRBV6-3	NA	TRBJ2-3	once	TGTGCCAGCAGTTCCCCAAATACGCAGTATTTT	CASSSPNTQYF
TRBV20-1	TRBD1	TRBJ1-5	few	TGCAGTGCTTGGACAGGGGGCAATCAGCCCCAGCATTTT	CSAWTGGNQPQHF
TRBV5-1	NA	TRBJ2-5	many	TGCGCCAGCAGCTTGCCCGGGGAAGAGACCCAGTACTTC	CASSLPGEETQYF
TRBV9	NA	TRBJ2-5	NA	TGTGCCAGCAGCGCCGAGTCCCGAGAGACCCAGTACTTC	CASSAESRETQYF
TRBV7-2	TRBD2	TRBJ2-1	many	TGTGCCAGCAGCTCTAGCGGGAGTACTTACAATGAGCAGTTCTTC	CASSSSGSTYNEQFF
TRBV20-1	TRBD1	TRBJ1-1	NA	TGCAGCACCGGGACAGGCACTGAAGCTTTCTTT	CSTGTGTEAFF
TRBV7-8	TRBD1	TRBJ1-6	few	TGTGCCAGCAGCTTACGCGACAGGGCTGATTCACCCCTCCACTTT	CASSLRDRADSPLHF
TRBV12-3/TRBV12-4	TRBD2	TRBJ2-2	many	TGTGCCAGCAGTCCCCGGACTAGCGGGAGTAGGAACGGGGAGCTGTTTTTT	CASSPRTSGSRNGELFF
TRBV3-1	TRBD1	TRBJ2-1	many	TGTGCCAGCAGCCAAGGGACAGGGTCCTACAATGAGCAGTTCTTC	CASSQGTGSYNEQFF
TRBV4-2	TRBD1	TRBJ2-1	NA	TGTGCCAGCAGCCAAGAGGTGGGACAGGGGTACAATGAGCAGTTCTTC	CASSQEVGQGYNEQFF
TRBV5-1	NA	TRBJ1-2	NA	TGCGCCAGCAGCTTGGTTCTGTCACCCCATTATGGCTACACCTTC	CASSLVLSPHYGYTF
TRBV18	NA	TRBJ2-5	NA	TGTGCCAGCTCCGCAGCAGGAGGGACCCAGTACTTC	CASSAAGGTQYF
TRBV23-1	TRBD1	TRBJ1-5	NA	TGCGCCAGCGGAAGACAGACAGGGCTCGATGGGCCCCAGCATTTT	CASGRQTGLDGPQHF
TRBV5-6	NA	TRBJ2-3	few	TGTGCCAGCAGCTTGGCCGGTTGGGCAGATACGCAGTATTTT	CASSLAGWADTQYF
TRBV7-9	NA	TRBJ2-3	NA	TGTGCCGGTACTAGGGCTTCAGATACGCAGTATTTT	CAGTRASDTQYF
TRBV27	NA	TRBJ2-7	few	TGTGCCAGCAGTTTGAGTAGTCCCTACGAGCAGTACTTC	CASSLSSPYEQYF
TRBV5-4	TRBD1	TRBJ2-1	many	TGTGCCAGCAGCCGACGGGACAGGGGCTACAATGAGCAGTTCTTC	CASSRRDRGYNEQFF
TRBV20-1	NA	TRBJ2-1	NA	TGCAGTGCTCCGGACAGTTACAATGAGCAGTTCTTC	CSAPDSYNEQFF
TRBV10-2	TRBD2	TRBJ2-2	few	TGCGCCAGCAGTGAGGAAACTAGCGGGAGGGGGAACACCGGGGAGCTGTTTTTT	CASSEETSGRGNTGELFF